This TCR beta chain was obtained from a study of T cell responses to AZD1222 COVID-19 vaccine. Overall study results and limits: Clonal diversity may have been underestimated, and the donors were mostly white British, with more females than males. Per reports, nearly half of all spike-specific TCRs target regions that are unmutated in variants.

Sequencing was performed with immunoSEQ multiplex PCR; in TCRdb, only in-frame clones are kept and a portion is missing. The data contain roughly 70,000 clones, 79% of them singletons. To note about this clone: Its target is unknown.

The material was peripheral blood, obtained on day 0 of MenACWY control vaccination. The TCR originated in an adult in good health.

The CDR3, as DNA: TGTGCCAGTAGTATAGATCTATCGACAGCGGAAGCTTTCTTT. Translation gives CASSIDLSTAEAFF. V usage is TRBV19 and J usage is TRBJ1-1, with a possible D match to TRBD1 (5 bases). The CDR3 extends over 14 amino acids. The germline gives CDR1 LNHDA, CDR2 SQIVND (reference sequence). With 0 bases removed from V and 8 bases from J, the gap between germline ends came to 13 bases.